This T cell receptor beta chain was recovered during a study of blood T cells in healthy people across ages. General study points: A greater number of naive CD4+ cells and higher diversity distinguished long-lived donors from aged donors.

It was with a sample-barcoded 5' primer and a J-beta primer mix that a second PCR of roughly 7 to 12 cycles was run. Tagging of each cDNA molecule was performed by a template-switch adaptor with 12 random nucleotides. TCRdb analysed the 5' RACE reads with MiXCR anew, one entry per CDR3 protein. The sample consists of approximately 1,100,000 distinct CDR3 sequences, 35% to 55% of them appearing once. The CDR3 is 14 residues long. Deletions cut 5 bases from V and 8 bases from J, with 15 bases between. Germline CDR1 reads MNHEY; CDR2 reads SVGEGT. On this clonotype itself: The antigen is undetermined.

The sequenced sample was blood. V is TRBV6-2 or TRBV6-3 and J is TRBJ1-4, with D tentatively TRBD1 (6 bases). The TCR comes from a woman aged 55 to 70 in good health. The CDR3 protein is CASSRSGAREKLFF. The CDR3 region has the DNA TGTGCCAGCAGTCGATCAGGGGCACGAGAAAAACTGTTTTTT.